This record concerns one TCR beta chain sequence. The source of the sample is a study of control samples from healthy donors and cancer patients. There are 15 residues in the CDR3. In germline, CDR1 is PRHDT, CDR2 FYEKMQ (reference sequence). The V end lost 5 bases, the J end lost 3 bases, and 14 bases lay between the germline ends. The protocol was immunoSEQ multiplex PCR, while the TCRdb copy is restricted to in-frame clones and leaves out a portion. The sample yields under 150,000 clones, about 91% seen once. Sequencing input: blood. This clonotype originated in a man aged 35-49 years in good health. The chain recombines TRBV13 with TRBJ1-3, with D possibly being TRBD1 (5 bases). This CDR3 is CASSDEQVFGNTIYF. The CDR3 region has the DNA TGTGCCAGCAGCGACGAACAGGTGTTTGGAAACACCATATATTTT.